This TCR beta chain was sequenced during a study of shared T cell receptors in the human thymus. Assay: immunoSEQ multiplex PCR; the TCRdb copy retains only in-frame clones and omits some. There are about 710,000 clones in the sample; roughly 86% occur only once, and under 0.01% lies in the top ten. The CDR3 covers 15 residues. Per germline, CDR1 SGHAT and CDR2 FQNNGV. V was cut by 6 bases and J by 6 bases, with 21 bases left in between. This sample also appeared in a second study, on human thymus T cells. That investigation notes: In corrective heart surgery, resections were taken, and these provided the thymus tissue. Repertoires from thymus and blood appeared to show biased V and J gene usage.

The V call is TRBV11-2, the J call TRBJ2-7, with D perhaps matching TRBD1 (5 bases). The receptor was derived from a boy under three years old with a congenital heart defect. Sequencing input: thymocytes. The CDR3 nucleotides are TGTGCCAGCAGTCTGGGCAGGGCGCCTTCCCTCGAGCAGTACTTC. Amino acids: CASSLGRAPSLEQYF. Supplemented by reference TRBV11-2 and TRBJ2-7, the full variable domain reads EAGVAQSPRYKIIEKRQSVAFWCNPISGHATLYWYQQILGQGPKLLIQFQNNGVVDDSQLPKDRFSAERLKGVDSTLKIQPAKLEDSAVYLCASSLGRAPSLEQYFGPGTRLTVT.